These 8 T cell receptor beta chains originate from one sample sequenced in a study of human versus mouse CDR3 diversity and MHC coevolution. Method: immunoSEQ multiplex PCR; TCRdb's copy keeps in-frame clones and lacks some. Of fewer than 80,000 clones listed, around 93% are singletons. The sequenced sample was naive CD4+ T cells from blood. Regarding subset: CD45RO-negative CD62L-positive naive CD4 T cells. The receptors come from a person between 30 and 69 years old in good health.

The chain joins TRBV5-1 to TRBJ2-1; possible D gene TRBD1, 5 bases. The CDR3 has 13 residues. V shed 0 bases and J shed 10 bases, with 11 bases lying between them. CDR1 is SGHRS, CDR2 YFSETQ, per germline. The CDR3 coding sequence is TGCGCCAGCAGCTTGGACAGGAGAGCCGAGCAGTTCTTC. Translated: CASSLDRRAEQFF. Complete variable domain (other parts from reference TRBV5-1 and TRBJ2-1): KAGVTQTPRYLIKTRGQQVTLSCSPISGHRSVSWYQQTPGQGLQFLFEYFSETQRNKGNFPGRFSGRQFSNSRSEMNVSTLELGDSALYLCASSLDRRAEQFFGPGTRLTVL.

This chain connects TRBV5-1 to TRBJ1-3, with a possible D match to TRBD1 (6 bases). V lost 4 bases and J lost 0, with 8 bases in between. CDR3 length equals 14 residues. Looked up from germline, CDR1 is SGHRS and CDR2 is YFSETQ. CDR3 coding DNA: TGCGCCAGCAGCCCAGGGGACTCTGGAAACACCATATATTTT. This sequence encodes CASSPGDSGNTIYF.

CDR3: CASSVEASGRGTDTQYF. The DNA of the CDR3 is TGTGCCAGCAGCGTAGAGGCTAGCGGGAGGGGCACAGATACGCAGTATTTT. The chain recombines TRBV9 with TRBJ2-3; 12 nucleotides align to TRBD2. Germline trimming cut 0 bases from V and 1 base from J; bases unmatched to any gene: 3. The CDR3 is 17 amino acids. Germline loops: CDR1 SGDLS, CDR2 YYNGEE.

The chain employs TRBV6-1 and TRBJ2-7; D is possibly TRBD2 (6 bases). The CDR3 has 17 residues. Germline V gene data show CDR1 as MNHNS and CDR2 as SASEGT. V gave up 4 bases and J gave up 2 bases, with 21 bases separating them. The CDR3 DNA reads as TGTGCCAGCAGTGTCCGGGACCCCCCAGCGGGTCCCTACGAGCAGTACTTC. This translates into CASSVRDPPAGPYEQYF.

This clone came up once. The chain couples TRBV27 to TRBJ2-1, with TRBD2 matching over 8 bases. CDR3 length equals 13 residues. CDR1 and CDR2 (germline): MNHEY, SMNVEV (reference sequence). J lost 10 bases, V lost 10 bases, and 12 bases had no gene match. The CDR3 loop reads CATGLAGSREQFF. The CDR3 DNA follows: TGTGCCACCGGACTAGCTGGAAGTCGGGAGCAGTTCTTC.

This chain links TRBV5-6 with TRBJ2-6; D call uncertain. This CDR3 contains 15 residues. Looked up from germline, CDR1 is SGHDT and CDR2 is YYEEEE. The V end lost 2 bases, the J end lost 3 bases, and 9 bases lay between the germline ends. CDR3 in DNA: TGTGCCAGCAGCTTTAGTTTAAGTGGGGCCAACGTCCTGACTTTC. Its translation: CASSFSLSGANVLTF.

CDR3 residues: CASSLAGLAVAEAFF. The CDR3, as DNA: TGTGCCAGCAGCTTAGCCGGACTTGCGGTCGCTGAAGCTTTCTTT. J is TRBJ1-1 and V is TRBV7-9, with no clear D. The CDR3 has 15 residues. The V and J ends lost 0 bases and 6 bases respectively, with 14 bases between them. The germline V gene encodes CDR1 SEHNR and CDR2 FQNEAQ (reference sequence).

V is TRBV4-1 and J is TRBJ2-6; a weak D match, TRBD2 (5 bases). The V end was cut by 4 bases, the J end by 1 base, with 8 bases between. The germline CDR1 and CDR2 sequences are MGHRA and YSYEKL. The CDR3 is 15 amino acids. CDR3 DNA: TGCGCCAGCAGCCGGACTCCTTCTGGGGCCAACGTCCTGACTTTC. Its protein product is CASSRTPSGANVLTF.